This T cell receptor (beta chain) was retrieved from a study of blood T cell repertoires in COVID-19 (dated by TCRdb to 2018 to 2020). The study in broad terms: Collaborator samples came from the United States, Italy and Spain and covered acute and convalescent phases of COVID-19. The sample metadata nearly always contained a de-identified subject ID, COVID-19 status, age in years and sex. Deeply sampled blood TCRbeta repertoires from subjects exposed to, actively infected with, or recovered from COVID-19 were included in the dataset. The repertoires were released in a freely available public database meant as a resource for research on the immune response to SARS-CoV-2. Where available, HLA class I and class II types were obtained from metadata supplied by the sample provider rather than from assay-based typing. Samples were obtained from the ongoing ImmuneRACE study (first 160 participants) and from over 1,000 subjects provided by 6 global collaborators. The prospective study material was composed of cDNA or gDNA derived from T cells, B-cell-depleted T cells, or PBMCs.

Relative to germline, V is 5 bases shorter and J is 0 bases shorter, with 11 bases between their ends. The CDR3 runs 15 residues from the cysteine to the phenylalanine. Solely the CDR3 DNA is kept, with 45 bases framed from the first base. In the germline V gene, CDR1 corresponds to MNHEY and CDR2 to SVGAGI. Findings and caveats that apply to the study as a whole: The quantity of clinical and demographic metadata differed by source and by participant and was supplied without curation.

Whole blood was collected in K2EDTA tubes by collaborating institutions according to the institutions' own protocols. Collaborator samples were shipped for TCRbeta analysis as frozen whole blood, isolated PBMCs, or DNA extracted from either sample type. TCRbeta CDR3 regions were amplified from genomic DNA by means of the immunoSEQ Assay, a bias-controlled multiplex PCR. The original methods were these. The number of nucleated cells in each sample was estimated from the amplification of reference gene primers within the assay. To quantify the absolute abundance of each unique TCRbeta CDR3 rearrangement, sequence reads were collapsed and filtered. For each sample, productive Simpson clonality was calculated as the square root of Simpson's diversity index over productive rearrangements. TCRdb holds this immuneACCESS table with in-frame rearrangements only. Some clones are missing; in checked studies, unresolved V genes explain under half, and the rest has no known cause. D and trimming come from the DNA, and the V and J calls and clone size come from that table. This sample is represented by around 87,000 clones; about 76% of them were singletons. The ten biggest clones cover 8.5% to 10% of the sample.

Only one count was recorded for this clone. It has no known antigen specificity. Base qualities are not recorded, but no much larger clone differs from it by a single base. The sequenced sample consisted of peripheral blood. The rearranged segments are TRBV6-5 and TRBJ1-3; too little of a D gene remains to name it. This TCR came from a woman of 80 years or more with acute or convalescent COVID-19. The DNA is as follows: TGTGCCAGCAGTCACGGACTGTACTCTGGAAACACCATATATTTT. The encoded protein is CASSHGLYSGNTIYF.